A selection of T cell receptor beta chains follows, all from one sample in a study of blood T cells in healthy people across ages. TCRdb used MiXCR to reprocess the 5' RACE reads, holding one entry per CDR3 protein. The repertoire includes around 710,000 distinct CDR3 sequences, roughly 41% of them detected once, and around a fifth sits in the top ten. Sequencing used blood. The receptor source for this set is a woman aged 55-70 years in good health. Both conserved end residues are part of each CDR3. D genes are given only for firm matches. Rows may omit the clone size; those that give it use once, few, many or a size class.

clone_size | d_call | j_call | v_call | cdr3_nt | cdr3_aa
few | - | TRBJ2-7 | TRBV7-2 | TGTGCCAGCAGCCCGCGGGTCCTCTCCTACGAGCAGTACTTC | CASSPRVLSYEQYF
few | - | TRBJ2-7 | TRBV3-1 | TGTGCCAGCAGCCCCCGGACTGGACACAATGAGCAGTACTTC | CASSPRTGHNEQYF
- | - | TRBJ2-3 | TRBV2 | TGTGCCAGCGGCAACTACCGTTCACCTAGCACAGATACGCAGTATTTT | CASGNYRSPSTDTQYF
few | TRBD2 | TRBJ2-7 | TRBV9 | TGTGCCAGCAGCGGACTAGCGGGAGCCCCCTACGAGCAGTACTTC | CASSGLAGAPYEQYF
- | - | TRBJ2-4 | TRBV27 | TGTGCCAGCAGTTTACGGGGTACCCAAAACATTCAGTACTTC | CASSLRGTQNIQYF
few | - | TRBJ2-3 | TRBV20-1 | TGCAGTGCTACCCTTCCGACAGGACGAAGCACAGATACGCAGTATTTT | CSATLPTGRSTDTQYF
- | - | TRBJ2-1 | TRBV15 | TGTGCCACCAGCAGAGATCGAGGGAATGAGCAGTTCTTC | CATSRDRGNEQFF
few | - | TRBJ2-1 | TRBV6-1 | TGTGCCACCTTACCGAGGATCCGCTCCTACAATGAGCAGTTCTTC | CATLPRIRSYNEQFF
- | - | TRBJ2-2 | TRBV4-2 | TGTGCCAGCAGCCAAGCCCAGGGGGAGGTCACCGGGGAGCTGTTTTTT | CASSQAQGEVTGELFF
- | - | TRBJ1-1 | TRBV21-1 | TGTGTCAGCAGCAAAAGGGGAGAGAACACTGAAGCTTTCTTT | CVSSKRGENTEAFF
- | - | TRBJ2-2 | TRBV7-9 | TGTGCCAGCAGCATGGCGGCGAACACCGGGGAGCTGTTTTTT | CASSMAANTGELFF
- | - | TRBJ1-4 | TRBV2 | TGTGCCAGCACCCGGACGCAGGGCCCCAAACTGTTTTTT | CASTRTQGPKLFF
- | TRBD2 | TRBJ2-7 | TRBV6-5 | TGTGCCAGCAGTTACATCCCGGGACTAGCGAGACCCGATTCCTACGAGCAGTACTTC | CASSYIPGLARPDSYEQYF
few | TRBD1 | TRBJ2-3 | TRBV20-1 | TGCAGTGCGCGGGACAGGGCCCCAGATACGCAGTATTTT | CSARDRAPDTQYF
- | - | TRBJ2-3 | TRBV6-2/TRBV6-3 | TGTGCCAGCAGTCCCCCCACAGGCGTTCCTTCTAGCACAGAGCAGTATTTT | CASSPPTGVPSSTEQYF
- | - | TRBJ1-4 | TRBV2 | TGTGCCAGCAGTGAAGGAGGGGCAACTAATGAAAAACTGTTTTTT | CASSEGGATNEKLFF
- | - | TRBJ1-1 | TRBV20-1 | TGCAGTGCCCGACAGGCTATTGAAGCTTTCTTT | CSARQAIEAFF
few | - | TRBJ1-2 | TRBV10-1 | TGCGCCAGCAGGCTCAGGAAAACTAACTATGGCTACACCTTC | CASRLRKTNYGYTF
- | TRBD2 | TRBJ2-3 | TRBV7-9 | TGTGCCAGCAGATCATTAGCGGGAGCCTTCGGGGATACGCAGTATTTT | CASRSLAGAFGDTQYF
few | TRBD1 | TRBJ2-7 | TRBV6-1 | TGTGCCAGCAGTGGGGGGACAGGGGACCCCTCCTACGAGCAGTACTTC | CASSGGTGDPSYEQYF
few | TRBD2 | TRBJ2-1 | TRBV20-1 | TGCAGTGCTAGAGATCAATGGACTAGCGGGATAAATGAGCAGTTCTTC | CSARDQWTSGINEQFF
many | TRBD2 | TRBJ2-5 | TRBV11-2 | TGTGCCAGCAGCTTAGATTCTAGCGGTCAGACCCAGTACTTC | CASSLDSSGQTQYF
few | TRBD1 | TRBJ2-7 | TRBV5-1 | TGCGCCAGCAGCTTGGCGACAGGGGCCTACGAGCAGTACTTC | CASSLATGAYEQYF
few | TRBD1 | TRBJ2-5 | TRBV7-9 | TGTGCCAGCAGCTCACCCACAGGGGTAGAGACCCAGTACTTC | CASSSPTGVETQYF
few | - | TRBJ2-6 | TRBV6-5 | TGTGCCAGCAGCCCAGGGGATGCTGGGGCCAACGTCCTGACTTTC | CASSPGDAGANVLTF
once | TRBD1 | TRBJ1-6 | TRBV5-5 | TGTGCCAGCAGCTTGGTACAGGGGGCTTCACCCCTCCACTTT | CASSLVQGASPLHF
- | TRBD2 | TRBJ2-3 | TRBV6-6 | TGTGCCAGCCGTCCCTCGGGGGAGGGTCGCACAGATACGCAGTATTTT | CASRPSGEGRTDTQYF
- | - | TRBJ2-7 | TRBV29-1 | TGCAGCTACATCGACGGACAGCTCGACGAGCAGTACTTC | CSYIDGQLDEQYF
many | - | TRBJ2-3 | TRBV12-3/TRBV12-4 | TGTGCCAGCAGTTTAGGACAGGCGTCCACAGATACGCAGTATTTT | CASSLGQASTDTQYF
- | TRBD1 | TRBJ2-1 | TRBV5-1 | TGCGCCAGCACACAGGGGGCTAACAATGAGCAGTTCTTC | CASTQGANNEQFF
- | - | TRBJ2-5 | TRBV20-1 | TGCAGTGCTTTGGGAGAGGGAAGGGAGACCCAGTACTTC | CSALGEGRETQYF
- | TRBD2 | TRBJ2-7 | TRBV5-1 | TGCGCCAGCAGCGGAGTTTCTAGCGGGGGGGCCTCCAATGAGCAGTACTTC | CASSGVSSGGASNEQYF
- | TRBD2 | TRBJ2-1 | TRBV4-3 | TGCGCCAGCAGCCAAGATTATGGGGGAGGGGAGAATGAGCAGTTCTTC | CASSQDYGGGENEQFF
- | - | TRBJ2-5 | TRBV10-3 | TGTGCCATCAGTGAAACTACCACACCGGAGGGGACCCAGTACTTC | CAISETTTPEGTQYF
- | - | TRBJ2-5 | TRBV7-3 | TGTGCCAGCAGCTTAAATGCGGGGTTGGAGACCCAGTACTTC | CASSLNAGLETQYF
once | TRBD2 | TRBJ2-7 | TRBV4-2 | TGTGCCAGCAGCCAAGACTCTCTTGGACTAGCGGGAGTCGAGCAGTACTTC | CASSQDSLGLAGVEQYF
many | - | TRBJ1-1 | TRBV20-1 | TGCAGTGCCACGGCCAGGGCGGGGACTGAAGCTTTCTTT | CSATARAGTEAFF
few | - | TRBJ2-7 | TRBV10-3 | TGTGCCATCAGTGAGTCAACGGGGGTGCGGGCCGAGCAGTACTTC | CAISESTGVRAEQYF
few | - | TRBJ2-3 | TRBV5-1 | TGCGCCAGCAGCTCAACTACAGGGGAGGCGACAGATACGCAGTATTTT | CASSSTTGEATDTQYF
- | - | TRBJ2-1 | TRBV5-5 | TGTGCCAGCAGCGGGGGGATCAACAATGAGCAGTTCTTC | CASSGGINNEQFF
- | - | TRBJ2-4 | TRBV27 | TGTGCCAGCCGACAGCTTTCCAAAAACATTCAGTACTTC | CASRQLSKNIQYF
- | - | TRBJ2-1 | TRBV7-3 | TGTGCCAGCAGCTTAAGCGGGGCCTCCTACGAGCAGTTCTTC | CASSLSGASYEQFF
- | - | TRBJ2-5 | TRBV4-3 | TGCGCCAGCAGCCGAACGGACAATTACAATGAGCAGTACTTC | CASSRTDNYNEQYF
many | - | TRBJ2-7 | TRBV6-2/TRBV6-3 | TGTGCCAGCAGTACAGGCTACGAGCAGTACTTC | CASSTGYEQYF
many | - | TRBJ2-3 | TRBV12-3/TRBV12-4 | TGTGCCAGCAGCCTTCAAGATACGCAGTATTTT | CASSLQDTQYF
- | - | TRBJ2-1 | TRBV20-1 | TGCAGTGCTAGAGATCGGCCAGTCCATGAGCAGTTCTTC | CSARDRPVHEQFF
- | - | TRBJ1-5 | TRBV15 | TGTGCCACCAGCAGAGGTTTGAACAATCAGCCCCAGCATTTT | CATSRGLNNQPQHF
- | - | TRBJ1-1 | TRBV20-1 | TGCAGTGCTAGGGACGGGGGGGCGGCGAGAACTGAAGCTTTCTTT | CSARDGGAARTEAFF
few | - | TRBJ2-3 | TRBV9 | TGTGCCAGCAGCGTATCAGCATCAGATACGCAGTATTTT | CASSVSASDTQYF
- | TRBD1 | TRBJ2-3 | TRBV20-1 | TGCAGTGCGACCGGGACAGGGGGGTCAGATACGCAGTATTTT | CSATGTGGSDTQYF
once | TRBD1 | TRBJ1-1 | TRBV3-1 | TGTGCCAGCAGCCAAGGACAGGGGGTCTCTCACACTGAAGCTTTCTTT | CASSQGQGVSHTEAFF
- | TRBD1 | TRBJ1-1 | TRBV29-1 | TGCAGCGTTGCGGGAGGGGGCGCGGACACTGAAGCTTTCTTT | CSVAGGGADTEAFF